This TCR beta chain was sequenced in a study of blood T cell repertoires in COVID-19. Methods used by the authors: Counts of nucleated cells, estimated from reference gene primer amplification, were obtained. Produced via immunoSEQ multiplex PCR; TCRdb's table is partial and in-frame only. The V and J calls and the clone size are those of that table, but D and trimming were determined from the DNA. The sample lists about 59,000 clones, around 80% seen once, with roughly 12% in the top ten. The sample holds one count of this clone. Sequencing used peripheral blood. The source of this sequence is an elderly man with acute or convalescent COVID-19.

CDR3 bases: TGCAGCGTAGGGGACACCGGGGAGCTGTTTTTT. It specifies CSVGDTGELFF. The gene calls are TRBV29-1 and TRBJ2-2, with a possible D match to TRBD1 (5 bases). CDR1 and CDR2 (germline): SQVTM, ANQGSEA. The CDR3 loop spans 11 amino acids. V was clipped by 6 bases and J by 3 bases, with 5 bases between them.